These 17 T cell receptor beta chains share one sample of origin, sequenced in a study of CD8+CD57+ T cells in acquired aplastic anemia. CDR3 and TCR beta VDJ profiling relied on a genomic DNA template. From the reads, TCRdb called clonotypes with MiXCR, one entry per CDR3 protein. The sample yields around 180,000 distinct CDR3 sequences, approximately 48% seen once. An expansion of CD8+CD57+ cells by flow cytometry had been shown in patients chosen for sequencing. Source material: sorted CD4+, CD8+, or CD8+CD57+ T cells (not recorded which) from PBMCs. Receptors originate from a human donor with aplastic anemia.

The rearrangement joins TRBV10-3 to TRBJ2-7; D may be TRBD1 (6 bases). Germline values: CDR1 ENHRY, CDR2 SYGVKD. The CDR3 contains 12 residues. The V end was cut by 6 bases, the J end by 8 bases, with 14 bases between. The CDR3 reads CAIREDSPQQYF. CDR3 nucleotides: TGTGCCATCAGGGAGGACAGTCCCCAGCAGTACTTC.

This clonotype was seen repeatedly, ten times or more. The rearrangement uses TRBV7-8 and TRBJ1-6; 7 bases line up with TRBD1. The germline V gene has CDR1 SGHVS and CDR2 FQNEAQ. CDR3 size: 16 residues. V was pared by 4 bases and J by 6 bases, with 9 bases of the junction left unmatched. Here the CDR3 reads CASSSLITGANSPLHF. The CDR3 DNA sequence: TGTGCCAGCAGCTCCTTAATCACAGGGGCTAATTCACCCCTCCACTTT.

This clonotype has only a few counts. This chain joins TRBV9 and TRBJ2-2; 7 bases fit TRBD2. This CDR3 region has 14 residues. Germline V gene lookup returns CDR1 SGDLS and CDR2 YYNGEE. The J segment lost 3 bases and the V segment lost 4 bases, leaving 3 bases of the junction unmatched. This CDR3 reads CASSSAGYTGELFF. The CDR3 DNA follows: TGTGCCAGCAGCTCAGCGGGGTACACCGGGGAGCTGTTTTTT.

With regard to this clonotype: This may be a read error: a much more frequent sequence differs by one nucleotide. The chain employs TRBV6-1 and TRBJ1-1; no firm D call. CDR3 length equals 11 residues. The ends were cut back, 7 bases at V and 3 bases at J, with 6 bases in the middle. CDR1 and CDR2 from the germline V gene are MNHNS and SASEGT. The CDR3 DNA follows: TGTGCCAGCAAAGAGGACACTGAAGCTTTCTTT. Its protein is CASKEDTEAFF.

About this clonotype itself: One end of the junction fails to match germline, which may point to a read error. The chain couples TRBV7-7 to TRBJ2-5; possible D gene TRBD2, 5 bases. Germline lookup yields CDR1 SSHAT and CDR2 FNYEAQ (reference sequence). The CDR3 is made up of 15 amino acids. The CDR3 DNA reads TGTGCTAGCAGCTTAGCGCACACTAGCCAAGAGACCCAGTACTTC. This codes for CASSLAHTSQETQYF.

This clonotype came up many times. V gene TRBV6-1 combines with J gene TRBJ2-1, with D unclear. This CDR3 is built from 16 residues. The germline gives CDR1 MNHNS, CDR2 SASEGT. V shed 2 bases and J shed 2 bases, with 13 bases lying between them. The DNA of the CDR3 is TGTGCCAGCAGTGAACATCTTGCTAGAACCTACAATGAGCAGTTCTTC. It is translated as CASSEHLARTYNEQFF.

The chain recombines TRBV5-1 with TRBJ2-5, with D unresolved. Germline V gene data show CDR1 as SGHRS and CDR2 as YFSETQ. The V and J ends lost 4 bases and 2 bases respectively, with 6 bases between them. CDR3 size: 12 residues. The CDR3 coding sequence is TGCGCCAGCAGCGCATCACAAGAGACCCAGTACTTC. It specifies CASSASQETQYF.

This clonotype has a single count. One end of the junction varies from germline; a read error may be responsible. V gene TRBV2 combines with J gene TRBJ1-2, with D unresolved. CDR1 is SNHLY, CDR2 FYNNEI, per germline. CDR3 length equals 16 residues. In DNA form, the CDR3 reads TGCGCCAGCAGGCTAGACGCGGGAGGCCCCGGCTATGGCTACACCTTC. The encoded protein is CASRLDAGGPGYGYTF. The full variable domain, with the rest looked up from reference TRBV2 and TRBJ1-2, is EPEVTQTPSHQVTQMGQEVILRCVPISNHLYFYWYRQILGQKVEFLVSFYNNEISEKSEIFDDQFSVERPDGSNFTLKIRSTKLEDSAMYFCASRLDAGGPGYGYTFGSGTRLTVV.

This clonotype was seen a few times. The V and J genes are TRBV12-3 or TRBV12-4 and TRBJ2-7, with 8 bases matching TRBD2. V lost 3 bases to trimming and J lost 2 bases; unmatched junction nucleotides: 12. The CDR3 loop spans 17 amino acids. CDR3 in amino acids: CASSFRPGGGRAYEQYF. The CDR3 nucleotides are TGTGCCAGCAGTTTTAGGCCGGGAGGGGGGCGGGCCTACGAGCAGTACTTC.

This clonotype was counted ten times or more. CDR3 residues: CATSRARDSSYEQYF. The CDR3 DNA reads as TGTGCCACCAGCAGAGCCCGGGACAGCTCCTACGAGCAGTACTTC. The rearrangement uses TRBV15 and TRBJ2-7; 7 bases map to TRBD1. V trimming: 1 base; J trimming: 0 bases; junction bases outside the gene matches: 3. This CDR3 is 15 amino acids long. Germline lookup yields CDR1 LNHNV and CDR2 YYDKDF (reference sequence).

In its sample, this clonotype was seen many times. The V call is TRBV7-2, the J call TRBJ1-5; possible D gene TRBD1, 5 bases. The CDR3 totals 15 residues. V was trimmed by 2 bases and J by 10 bases, leaving 18 bases between them. Germline V lookup: CDR1 SGHTA, CDR2 FQGNSA. DNA for the CDR3: TGTGCCAGCAGCTTAAGTCGACAGTCCCTCAATCCCCAGCATTTT. It codes for CASSLSRQSLNPQHF.

The chain couples TRBV5-4 to TRBJ1-6; unclear D gene. V gave up 1 base and J gave up 10 bases, with 9 bases separating them. The CDR3 totals 13 residues. Germline V lookup: CDR1 SGHNT, CDR2 YYREEE (reference sequence). The CDR3: CASSLSVESPLHF. CDR3 DNA sequence: TGTGCCAGCAGCTTGTCGGTAGAATCACCCCTCCACTTT.

The genes are TRBV24-1 and TRBJ2-1, with D maybe TRBD2 (5 bases). Germline CDR1 reads KGHDR; CDR2 reads SFDVKD. CDR3 length: 13 amino acids. The V end lost 4 bases, the J end lost 9 bases, and 12 bases lay between the germline ends. In nucleotides, the CDR3 is TGTGCCACCAGTGAAGCGCGGCGGGTTGAGCAGTTCTTC. The encoded protein is CATSEARRVEQFF.

This clonotype was seen more than once but under ten times. The chain is built from TRBV28 and TRBJ1-5; D not certain. V was trimmed by 3 bases and J by 6 bases, leaving 12 bases between them. Germline V lookup: CDR1 MDHEN, CDR2 SYDVKM. The CDR3 loop spans 14 amino acids. For the CDR3, the DNA is TGTGCCAGCAGTTTCTTGGGGAATAGTCAGCCCCAGCATTTT. It translates to CASSFLGNSQPQHF.

The table lists this clonotype with many counts. The V and J genes are TRBV10-1 and TRBJ1-2; 8 bases align to TRBD1. The CDR3 length is 14 residues. Germline CDR1 WNHNN, CDR2 SYGVQD (reference sequence). V lost 10 bases to trimming and J lost 8 bases; unmatched junction nucleotides: 15. Here the CDR3 DNA reads TGCGCCAACAAACTCCGGGACAGGTCCGGGGGCTACACCTTC. Translating it yields CANKLRDRSGGYTF.

This clonotype was recorded only once. This sequence joins TRBV5-1 and TRBJ2-7; 7 nucleotides line up with TRBD1. The germline CDR1 and CDR2 sequences are SGHRS and YFSETQ. With 2 bases clipped from V and 6 bases from J, the junction kept 8 bases outside the gene matches. The CDR3 has 14 amino acids. The CDR3 is CASSFSGTGVEQYF. The CDR3 DNA sequence: TGCGCCAGCAGCTTCTCAGGTACAGGGGTCGAGCAGTACTTC.

This clonotype turned up a few times. The chain joins TRBV28 to TRBJ1-4; a weak D match, TRBD1 (6 bases). Germline V gene data show CDR1 as MDHEN and CDR2 as SYDVKM. The CDR3 consists of 16 residues. Trimming shortened V by 7 bases and J by 0 bases, and 15 bases separated the two germline ends. The CDR3 DNA reads TGTGCCAGCAAGCTCGGGACACTCCCAACTAATGAAAAACTGTTTTTT. Translating gives CASKLGTLPTNEKLFF.